Below are 28 T cell receptor beta chains sequenced from a single sample in a study of technical replicates of blood from a few donors. Measured with immunoSEQ multiplex PCR; TCRdb has only the in-frame clones, and not every one. The sample carries 65,000 to 95,000 clones, around 93% recorded once. Sequences were obtained from T cells isolated from PBMCs. The source is a human donor in good health.

The chain couples TRBV15 to TRBJ2-5, with 7 positions matching TRBD2. Germline loops: CDR1 LNHNV, CDR2 YYDKDF (reference sequence). This CDR3 region has 13 residues. V dropped 8 bases and J dropped 0; count of bases not matched to a gene: 3. Here the CDR3 DNA reads TGTGCCACCGGAAGCGGGAACCAAGAGACCCAGTACTTC. It specifies CATGSGNQETQYF.

The chain recombines TRBV6-6 with TRBJ2-2; 12 bases fit TRBD2. The ends lost 5 bases at V and 9 bases at J; junction bases unmatched: 7. The CDR3 runs to 15 residues. The germline V gene encodes CDR1 MNHNY and CDR2 SVGAGI (reference sequence). The CDR3 sequence is CASSPRTSGDRELFF. The CDR3 DNA reads TGTGCCAGCAGTCCTCGGACTAGCGGGGACCGGGAGCTGTTTTTT.

The gene calls are TRBV19 and TRBJ1-2; D may be TRBD1 (6 bases). The V end lost 2 bases, the J end lost 5 bases, and 9 bases lay between the germline ends. Germline CDR1 LNHDA, CDR2 SQIVND (reference sequence). CDR3 length: 13 amino acids. For the CDR3, the DNA is TGTGCCAGTAGTATAAACAGGGATTATGGCTACACCTTC. Translated: CASSINRDYGYTF.

The V and J genes are TRBV9 and TRBJ1-3; D possibly corresponds to TRBD1 (5 bases). V gave up 0 bases and J gave up 0 bases, with 7 bases separating them. CDR1 SGDLS and CDR2 YYNGEE come from the germline V gene. The CDR3 totals 15 residues. The CDR3 nucleotides are TGTGCCAGCAGCGTAGGGGGGGGCTCTGGAAACACCATATATTTT. The encoded protein is CASSVGGGSGNTIYF. The variable domain in full, with the rest retrieved from reference TRBV9 and TRBJ1-3, is DSGVTQTPKHLITATGQRVTLRCSPRSGDLSVYWYQQSLDQGLQFLIQYYNGEERAKGNILERFSAQQFPDLHSELNLSSLELGDSALYFCASSVGGGSGNTIYFGEGSWLTVV.

The chain carries TRBV2 and TRBJ2-7; D is unresolved. CDR3 length: 12 amino acids. Germline CDR1 SNHLY, CDR2 FYNNEI. V lost 5 bases and J 3 bases, leaving 8 bases between the germline ends. CDR3 protein: CASSPESYEQYF. In DNA, the CDR3 is TGTGCCAGCAGTCCCGAGAGCTACGAGCAGTACTTC.

The chain has TRBV29-1 and TRBJ2-7, with 8 bases matching TRBD1. The length of the CDR3 is 14 residues. V lost 4 bases and J lost 5; bases outside the gene matches: 10. Germline CDR1 is SQVTM and CDR2 is ANQGSEA. The CDR3 region has the DNA TGCAGCGTTGTGGTCAGGGGGCTCGTGGACGAGCAGTACTTC. Translated, it gives CSVVVRGLVDEQYF.

The chain uses TRBV11-2 and TRBJ2-7, with D possibly matching TRBD1 (6 bases). This CDR3 has 12 amino acids. Trimming removed 3 bases from V and 4 bases from J, with 7 bases in between. CDR1 and CDR2 (germline): SGHAT, FQNNGV. DNA of the CDR3: TGTGCCAGCAGCTTCGACAGGTACGAGCAGTACTTC. Translating gives CASSFDRYEQYF.

The rearrangement links TRBV27 to TRBJ2-1; TRBD1 might be the D (5 bases). Germline CDR1 and CDR2: MNHEY and SMNVEV (reference sequence). Trimming cost V 2 bases and J 6 bases, with 11 bases left between them. The CDR3 runs to 14 residues. CDR3 protein: CASSLVAGRNEQFF. The CDR3 coding sequence is TGTGCCAGCAGTTTAGTTGCAGGGCGCAATGAGCAGTTCTTC.

This chain connects TRBV4-2 to TRBJ2-7; possibly TRBD2 for D (5 bases). Trimming took off 4 bases at V and 2 bases at J, with 9 bases between the two ends. The CDR3 is 13 amino acids. Germline V gene lookup returns CDR1 LGHNA and CDR2 YNFKEQ. In nucleotides, the CDR3 is TGTGCCAGCAGCCCTTCCGGGGCCTACGAGCAGTACTTC. Protein sequence: CASSPSGAYEQYF.

The chain has TRBV7-2 and TRBJ2-2, with D uncertain. The germline CDR1 and CDR2 sequences are SGHTA and FQGNSA. Trimming shortened V by 4 bases and J by 0 bases, and 12 bases separated the two germline ends. CDR3 length: 16 amino acids. The CDR3 coding sequence is TGTGCCAGCAGCTCAACTCGAAAGACGAACACCGGGGAGCTGTTTTTT. Encoded protein: CASSSTRKTNTGELFF.

The sample holds a few counts of this clone. CDR3 amino acids: CASSQESGYQGAYGYTF. DNA for the CDR3: TGCGCCAGCAGCCAAGAATCCGGATATCAGGGGGCCTATGGCTACACCTTC. This chain connects TRBV4-1 to TRBJ1-2; TRBD1 matches 8 bases. This CDR3 contains 17 residues. CDR1 is MGHRA, CDR2 YSYEKL, per germline. V lost 0 bases, J lost 4 bases, and 10 bases stayed unmatched.

This chain connects TRBV14 to TRBJ1-1; D remains ambiguous. V was cut by 2 bases and J by 3 bases, with 7 bases left in between. The germline gives CDR1 SGHDN, CDR2 FVKESK. The CDR3 totals 13 residues. CDR3 amino acids: CASSQLLDTEAFF. In nucleotides, the CDR3 is TGTGCCAGCAGCCAACTGCTAGACACTGAAGCTTTCTTT.

The chain couples TRBV19 to TRBJ2-7; 7 bases fit TRBD2. The CDR3 is made up of 13 amino acids. Losses at the gene ends were 5 bases for V and 5 bases for J; bases not matched to a gene: 6. Germline loops: CDR1 LNHDA, CDR2 SQIVND (reference sequence). CDR3 in DNA: TGTGCCAGTAGTTCACGGGCGGGGGACGAGCAGTACTTC. This encodes CASSSRAGDEQYF.

This chain joins TRBV2 and TRBJ2-7; 11 bases agree with TRBD2. Germline V CDR1 and CDR2: SNHLY, FYNNEI. V trimming: 6 bases; J trimming: 7 bases; junction bases outside the gene matches: 14. The CDR3 runs 16 residues. The CDR3 DNA reads as TGTGCCAGCAGGAGAAGCACTAGCGGGAGTCGCGGGGAGCAGTACTTC. It specifies CASRRSTSGSRGEQYF.

J is TRBJ1-1 and V is TRBV5-5, with TRBD1 matching 9 bases. V shed 3 bases, J shed 1 base, and the junction held 7 bases outside the gene matches. The CDR3 length is 16 residues. The germline V gene has CDR1 SGHKS and CDR2 YYEKEE (reference sequence). CDR3 in DNA: TGTGCCAGCAGCTGGGGCCGGGACAGGGAGAACACTGAAGCTTTCTTT. Protein product: CASSWGRDRENTEAFF.

The rearrangement joins TRBV4-1 to TRBJ2-1; D perhaps matches TRBD2 (6 bases). Germline V gives CDR1 MGHRA, CDR2 YSYEKL. This CDR3 has 18 residues. V was cut by 0 bases and J by 4 bases, with 19 bases left in between. The CDR3 DNA sequence: TGCGCCAGCAGCCAAGAAGGGCTAGGGGTCGGAGGGTACAATGAGCAGTTCTTC. It yields the protein CASSQEGLGVGGYNEQFF.

The chain carries TRBV27 and TRBJ1-1; D possibly corresponds to TRBD1 (5 bases). The CDR3 has 17 residues. Germline V gene sequence: CDR1 MNHEY, CDR2 SMNVEV (reference sequence). V lost 5 bases and J 1 base, leaving 20 bases between the germline ends. CDR3 region: CASSQDKPFMSNTEAFF. The DNA for the CDR3 is TGTGCCAGCAGTCAGGACAAACCATTCATGTCGAACACTGAAGCTTTCTTT.

This sequence joins TRBV27 and TRBJ2-7; TRBD1 aligns across 8 bases. V dropped 4 bases and J dropped 2; count of bases not matched to a gene: 4. Germline V gives CDR1 MNHEY, CDR2 SMNVEV (reference sequence). This CDR3 spans 14 amino acids. DNA of the CDR3: TGTGCCAGCAGTTCTAGACAGGGGACCTACGAGCAGTACTTC. Translated: CASSSRQGTYEQYF.

J is TRBJ2-5 and V is TRBV11-2, with 7 positions matching TRBD2. CDR3 length equals 14 residues. V was pared by 6 bases and J by 2 bases, with 6 bases of the junction left unmatched. The germline V gene encodes CDR1 SGHAT and CDR2 FQNNGV. The CDR3 nucleotides are TGTGCCAGCAGACCTAGCGGAAAGCAAGAGACCCAGTACTTC. This translates into CASRPSGKQETQYF.

V is TRBV19 and J is TRBJ1-2; 7 nucleotides match TRBD1. The CDR3 totals 13 residues. V lost 5 bases, J lost 6 bases, and 6 bases stayed unmatched. CDR1 is LNHDA and CDR2 is SQIVND in the germline V gene (reference sequence). The CDR3 reads CASSARQGDGYTF. Here the CDR3 DNA reads TGTGCCAGTAGTGCCCGACAGGGTGATGGCTACACCTTC.

The rearrangement links TRBV2 to TRBJ2-1; TRBD2 aligns across 10 bases. Germline CDR1 and CDR2: SNHLY and FYNNEI. The CDR3 runs 15 residues. J was trimmed by 9 bases and V by 1 base; bases with no gene match: 6. The DNA of the CDR3 is TGTGCCAGCAGTGAAGATCTAGCGGGAGCGGTTGAGCAGTTCTTC. This gives the protein CASSEDLAGAVEQFF.

This sequence joins TRBV5-4 and TRBJ1-3, with D unresolved. The V and J ends lost 5 bases and 1 base respectively, with 10 bases between them. The length of the CDR3 is 14 residues. Germline V gene data show CDR1 as SGHNT and CDR2 as YYREEE (reference sequence). The DNA for the CDR3 is TGTGCCAGCAGACCCTCGGGGTCTGGAAACACCATATATTTT. Translated, it gives CASRPSGSGNTIYF.

The V gene is TRBV2, the J gene TRBJ1-1; a weak D match, TRBD1 (5 bases). The V and J ends lost 7 bases and 3 bases respectively, with 12 bases between them. Germline V lookup: CDR1 SNHLY, CDR2 FYNNEI. The CDR3 has 13 residues. This CDR3 reads CASKGDMDTEAFF. DNA of the CDR3: TGTGCCAGCAAAGGGGATATGGACACTGAAGCTTTCTTT.

The chain has TRBV28 and TRBJ2-7, with 8 bases fitting TRBD2. CDR1 and CDR2 (germline): MDHEN, SYDVKM. The CDR3 is 15 residues long. J gave up 3 bases and V 7 bases, and 11 bases lay outside the gene matches. The CDR3 here is CASISAGGGDYEQYF. Written as DNA, the CDR3 is TGTGCCAGCATCTCGGCGGGAGGTGGGGACTACGAGCAGTACTTC.

V and J are TRBV6-1 and TRBJ1-2, with 10 nucleotides matching TRBD1. Germline CDR1 reads MNHNS; CDR2 reads SASEGT. V shed 7 bases, J shed 6 bases, and the junction held 11 bases outside the gene matches. The CDR3 length is 15 residues. The CDR3 protein is CASTRARDRGHGYTF. The CDR3 nucleotides read TGTGCCAGCACTCGCGCCCGAGACAGGGGGCATGGCTACACCTTC.

The V and J genes are TRBV30 and TRBJ2-3, with 7 positions matching TRBD2. V was pared by 6 bases and J by 2 bases, with 11 bases of the junction left unmatched. CDR3 length equals 15 residues. Germline V gene sequence: CDR1 GTSNPN, CDR2 SVGIG (reference sequence). The CDR3 DNA follows: TGTGCCTGCGGGAGGACCCAGCTATCCACAGATACGCAGTATTTT. It yields the protein CACGRTQLSTDTQYF. Supplemented by reference TRBV30 and TRBJ2-3, the full variable domain reads SQTIHQWPATLVQPVGSPLSLECTVEGTSNPNLYWYRQAAGRGLQLLFYSVGIGQISSEVPQNLSASRPQDRQFILSSKKLLLSDSGFYLCACGRTQLSTDTQYFGPGTRLTVL.

The rearrangement uses TRBV5-4 and TRBJ2-7, with 12 bases matching TRBD2. Trimming took 4 bases from V and 1 from J; bases not matched to a gene: 9. This CDR3 has 17 amino acids. CDR1 and CDR2 (germline): SGHNT, YYREEE (reference sequence). In DNA, the CDR3 is TGTGCCAGCAGCCCAGGACTAGCGGGGTGGTTGTCCTACGAGCAGTACTTC. This encodes CASSPGLAGWLSYEQYF.

This chain links TRBV28 with TRBJ2-7; the match to TRBD2 covers 10 bases. V dropped 2 bases and J dropped 6; count of bases not matched to a gene: 4. Germline assignment: CDR1 MDHEN and CDR2 SYDVKM. This CDR3 is 14 amino acids long. CDR3 protein: CASSLSGRASEQYF. CDR3 nucleotides: TGTGCCAGCAGTTTAAGCGGGAGGGCGTCCGAGCAGTACTTC. Full variable domain (rest looked up from reference TRBV28 and TRBJ2-7): DVKVTQSSRYLVKRTGEKVFLECVQDMDHENMFWYRQDPGLGLRLIYFSYDVKMKEKGDIPEGYSVSREKKERFSLILESASTNQTSMYLCASSLSGRASEQYFGPGTRLTVT.